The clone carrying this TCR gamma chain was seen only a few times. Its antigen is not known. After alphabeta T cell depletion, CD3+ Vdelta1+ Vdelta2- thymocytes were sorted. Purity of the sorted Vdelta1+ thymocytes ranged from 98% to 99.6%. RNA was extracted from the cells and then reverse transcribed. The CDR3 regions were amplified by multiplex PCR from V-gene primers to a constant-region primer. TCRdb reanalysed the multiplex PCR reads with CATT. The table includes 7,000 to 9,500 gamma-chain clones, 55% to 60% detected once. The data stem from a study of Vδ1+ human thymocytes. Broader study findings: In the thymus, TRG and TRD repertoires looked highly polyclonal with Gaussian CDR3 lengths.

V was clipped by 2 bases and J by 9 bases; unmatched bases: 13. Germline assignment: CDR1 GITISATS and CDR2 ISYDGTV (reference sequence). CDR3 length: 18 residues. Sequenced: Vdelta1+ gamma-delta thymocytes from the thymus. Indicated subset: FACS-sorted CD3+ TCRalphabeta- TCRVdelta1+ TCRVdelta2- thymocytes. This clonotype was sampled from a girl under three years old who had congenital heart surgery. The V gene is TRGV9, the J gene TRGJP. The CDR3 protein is CALWEAQVVGLGKKIKVF. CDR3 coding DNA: TGTGCCTTGTGGGAGGCACAGGTAGTCGGGTTGGGCAAAAAAATCAAGGTATTT.